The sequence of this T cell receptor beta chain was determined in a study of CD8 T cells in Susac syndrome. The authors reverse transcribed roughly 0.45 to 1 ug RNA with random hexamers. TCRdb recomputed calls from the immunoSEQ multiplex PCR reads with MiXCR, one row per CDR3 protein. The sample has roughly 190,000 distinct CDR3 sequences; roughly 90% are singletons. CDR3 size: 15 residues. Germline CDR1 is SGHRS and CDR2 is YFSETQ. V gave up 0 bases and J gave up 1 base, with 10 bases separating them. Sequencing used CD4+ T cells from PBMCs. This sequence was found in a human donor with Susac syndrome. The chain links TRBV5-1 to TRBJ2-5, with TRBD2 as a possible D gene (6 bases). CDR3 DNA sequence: TGCGCCAGCAGCTTGGGGACTATATTCCAAGAGACCCAGTACTTC. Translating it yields CASSLGTIFQETQYF.